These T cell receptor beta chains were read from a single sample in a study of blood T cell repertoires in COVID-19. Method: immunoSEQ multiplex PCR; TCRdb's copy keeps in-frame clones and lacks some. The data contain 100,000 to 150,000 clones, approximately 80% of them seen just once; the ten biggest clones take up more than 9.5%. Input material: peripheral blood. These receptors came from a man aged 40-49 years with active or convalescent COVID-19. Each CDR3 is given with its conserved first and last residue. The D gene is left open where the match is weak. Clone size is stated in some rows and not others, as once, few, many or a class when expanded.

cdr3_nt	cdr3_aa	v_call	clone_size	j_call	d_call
TGCGCCAGCAGTGATTCTGCGGGTTACTACAATGAGCAGTTCTTC	CASSDSAGYYNEQFF	TRBV10-1	.	TRBJ2-1	.
TGTGCCAGCTCACTTCCGCTATCTAGCACAGATACGCAGTATTTT	CASSLPLSSTDTQYF	TRBV18	.	TRBJ2-3	.
TGTGCCAGCAGCTTAAAAGGGGGGGCGGGATCACCCCTCCACTTT	CASSLKGGAGSPLHF	TRBV11-2	few	TRBJ1-6	.
TGTGCCAGCAGAGAGTACAATGAGCAGTTCTTC	CASREYNEQFF	TRBV6-5	once	TRBJ2-1	.
TGTGCCAGCAGCTTAACAGGGACGAGTCAGCCCCAGCATTTT	CASSLTGTSQPQHF	TRBV7-9	.	TRBJ1-5	.
TGTGCCAGCAGCGCCTCCACCGGGACAGCCAACTATGGCTACACCTTC	CASSASTGTANYGYTF	TRBV9	.	TRBJ1-2	TRBD1
TGTGCCAGCAGCACCGGACCGGAGCGGGGCTCCTACAATGAGCAGTTCTTC	CASSTGPERGSYNEQFF	TRBV9	once	TRBJ2-1	TRBD2
TGTGCCAGCAGTTACGCGGACAGGGGCTTTGAGCAGTTCTTC	CASSYADRGFEQFF	TRBV6-5	.	TRBJ2-1	TRBD1
TGTGCCAGCAGTTCACAGGGAACCGGGGAGCTGTTTTTT	CASSSQGTGELFF	TRBV7-2	.	TRBJ2-2	.
TGTGCCAGTAGTGCCGGGGAGACTAGCTCCTACAATGAGCAGTTCTTC	CASSAGETSSYNEQFF	TRBV19	.	TRBJ2-1	.
TGCGCCAGCAGCTCCAACGGAGGGACAGGGGGGGACCATGAGCAGTTCTTC	CASSSNGGTGGDHEQFF	TRBV5-1	.	TRBJ2-1	TRBD1
TGTGCCAGCAGTTCAGCCTACAATGAGCAGTTCTTC	CASSSAYNEQFF	TRBV6-5	.	TRBJ2-1	.
TGTGCCAGCAGTTCTACGGGTCCCTACGAGCAGTACTTC	CASSSTGPYEQYF	TRBV6-5	.	TRBJ2-7	.
TGTGCCAGTAAGGGGCAGGGTCGGGAGACCCAGTACTTC	CASKGQGRETQYF	TRBV19	.	TRBJ2-5	.
TGTGCCAGCTCACTAACAGGGGGCCACGCGAACACTGAAGCTTTCTTT	CASSLTGGHANTEAFF	TRBV18	once	TRBJ1-1	TRBD1
TGTGCCAGCAGCTTCAGGGCTGAAGCTTTCTTT	CASSFRAEAFF	TRBV12-3/TRBV12-4	.	TRBJ1-1	.
TGTGCCAGCAGCAAGGACCTAGCCTCTGGAAACACCATATATTTT	CASSKDLASGNTIYF	TRBV5-5	.	TRBJ1-3	.
TGTGCCAGCAGCTCCCAGACAGGGATCAATCAGCCCCAGCATTTT	CASSSQTGINQPQHF	TRBV7-2	.	TRBJ1-5	TRBD1
TGTGCCAGCAGTGACGGGGGGGCCACAGATACGCAGTATTTT	CASSDGGATDTQYF	TRBV6-4	.	TRBJ2-3	.
TGTGCCAGCAGCTTAGCGGGGGGAGCCAAAAACATTCAGTACTTC	CASSLAGGAKNIQYF	TRBV11-1	once	TRBJ2-4	.
TGTGCCAGTAGTCCGGACAGCTCCTACGAGCAGTACTTC	CASSPDSSYEQYF	TRBV19	.	TRBJ2-7	.
TGTGCCAGCAGCCCACCTGGCGGGGGGGTGGTCAAAAACATTCAGTACTTC	CASSPPGGGVVKNIQYF	TRBV7-2	.	TRBJ2-4	TRBD2
TGTGCCAGCAGTGAGTGGGGCAGGGGGCAAGATACGCAGTATTTT	CASSEWGRGQDTQYF	TRBV2	.	TRBJ2-3	TRBD1
TGTGCCATCAGTGAGACAGGGGTCAACACCGGGGAGCTGTTTTTT	CAISETGVNTGELFF	TRBV10-3	.	TRBJ2-2	TRBD1
TGTGCCAGCAGCTTAGTTGGGGGCGCCGGGGCCAACGTCCTGACTTTC	CASSLVGGAGANVLTF	TRBV11-2	once	TRBJ2-6	.
TGTGCCAGCAGCTTAGGAAGACTAGCGGGACAACTCCAAGAGACCCAGTACTTC	CASSLGRLAGQLQETQYF	TRBV7-2	few	TRBJ2-5	TRBD2
TGTGCCAGCAGTAGGGGACTAGGAGGCTCACCCCTCCACTTT	CASSRGLGGSPLHF	TRBV27	.	TRBJ1-6	.
TGTGCCAGCAGTTGGACTAGGGGGATGGGGGAGCTGTTTTTT	CASSWTRGMGELFF	TRBV7-2	.	TRBJ2-2	.
TGTGCCAGCTCAAAGGACAGGGTGGGCCAAGAGACCCAGTACTTC	CASSKDRVGQETQYF	TRBV18	.	TRBJ2-5	TRBD1
TGCAGTGCTAGTGCAGGGCTGGGAACTGAAGCTTTCTTT	CSASAGLGTEAFF	TRBV20-1	.	TRBJ1-1	.
TGTGCCAGCAGCTCTGGGGGGAGTAAAGAGACCCAGTACTTC	CASSSGGSKETQYF	TRBV11-3	.	TRBJ2-5	.
TGTGCCAGCAGTTTCTTGGGGAGTAGGCAGCCCCAGCATTTT	CASSFLGSRQPQHF	TRBV27	.	TRBJ1-5	.
TGTGCCAGCTCAGACAGGGGGCGCGACTATGGCTACACCTTC	CASSDRGRDYGYTF	TRBV18	.	TRBJ1-2	TRBD1
TGTGCCAGCAGTTACTCGCGGACTAGCGGAACAGATACGCAGTATTTT	CASSYSRTSGTDTQYF	TRBV6-2/TRBV6-3	.	TRBJ2-3	TRBD2
TGCGCCAGCAGCCAAGAATCCGGAGGAAATGTGATTCGGGCCAACGTCCTGACTTTC	CASSQESGGNVIRANVLTF	TRBV4-3	.	TRBJ2-6	.
TGTGCCAGCAGCACGAGGGACAGCCAGGGTGAGCCCCAGCATTTT	CASSTRDSQGEPQHF	TRBV7-2	.	TRBJ1-5	TRBD1
TGTGCCAGCAGTGAAAGGGGCGCGGGAGAGCAGTACTTC	CASSERGAGEQYF	TRBV2	.	TRBJ2-7	.
TGCGCCAGCAGCTCTCGGGGGGACGGTAATTCACCCCTCCACTTT	CASSSRGDGNSPLHF	TRBV5-1	.	TRBJ1-6	.
TGTGCCAGTAGTATAGATCCGGGTCGGGAGACCCAGTACTTC	CASSIDPGRETQYF	TRBV19	.	TRBJ2-5	.
TGTGCCAGCAGTGATCTTGGGACAGTTACAGATACGCAGTATTTT	CASSDLGTVTDTQYF	TRBV2	.	TRBJ2-3	TRBD1
TGTGCCAGCGTCCTTCCCCGCCCCCGCAGGAATGAGCAGTTCTTC	CASVLPRPRRNEQFF	TRBV7-2	few	TRBJ2-1	.
TGCGCCAGCAGCGAGCCGGGACAGGGGTTGGATGAGCAGTTCTTC	CASSEPGQGLDEQFF	TRBV10-1	.	TRBJ2-1	TRBD1